This T cell receptor beta chain was documented in a study of blood T cell repertoires in COVID-19. Libraries were prepared by immunoSEQ multiplex PCR; TCRdb keeps only in-frame clonotypes and omits some of them. The data contain some 150,000 clones, roughly three quarters of them singletons. This CDR3 has 17 residues. V was pared by 2 bases and J by 2 bases, with 8 bases of the junction left unmatched. Germline V gene data show CDR1 as SGHTA and CDR2 as FQGTGA. This clone was found many times. This TCR came from a man in his forties or fifties with active or convalescent COVID-19. This chain connects TRBV7-3 to TRBJ2-2, with 7 bases aligning to TRBD1. Sequenced input: peripheral blood. The CDR3 spells CASSLDRDRFNTGELFF. The DNA of the CDR3 is TGTGCCAGCAGCTTAGACCGGGACAGATTTAACACCGGGGAGCTGTTTTTT.